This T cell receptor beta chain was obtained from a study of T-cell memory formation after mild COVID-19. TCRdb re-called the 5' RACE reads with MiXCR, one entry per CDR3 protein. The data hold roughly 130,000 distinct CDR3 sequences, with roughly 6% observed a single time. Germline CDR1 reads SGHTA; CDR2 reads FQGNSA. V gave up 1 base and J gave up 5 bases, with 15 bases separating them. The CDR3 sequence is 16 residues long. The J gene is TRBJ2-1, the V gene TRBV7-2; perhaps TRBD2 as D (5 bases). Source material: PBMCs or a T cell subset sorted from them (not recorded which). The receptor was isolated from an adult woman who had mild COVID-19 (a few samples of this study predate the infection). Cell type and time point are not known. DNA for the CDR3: TGTGCCAGCAGCTTAGGGTTAAGGAGGACGAACAATGAGCAGTTCTTC. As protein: CASSLGLRRTNNEQFF.